A selection of T cell receptor beta chains follows, all from one sample in a study of blood T cell repertoires in COVID-19. Libraries were prepared by immunoSEQ multiplex PCR; TCRdb keeps only in-frame clonotypes and omits some of them. The sample gives 35,000 or so clones, roughly 80% of which show up once; over 25% is in the top ten. The source material was peripheral blood. The receptors derive from a man aged 80 or over with active or convalescent COVID-19. Both conserved end residues are part of each CDR3. The D gene is left open where the match is weak. The size of a clone is reported for some rows only, either as once, few or many, or as a class for expanded clones.

clone_size: many; d_call: NA; v_call: TRBV29-1; j_call: TRBJ2-2; cdr3_aa: CSALAVGYGELFF; cdr3_nt: TGCAGTGCCCTGGCTGTGGGCTACGGGGAGCTGTTTTTT
clone_size: NA; d_call: TRBD2; v_call: TRBV5-6; j_call: TRBJ2-3; cdr3_aa: CASSLDGTSGRRADTQYF; cdr3_nt: TGTGCCAGCAGCTTGGACGGGACTAGCGGGAGGAGGGCAGATACGCAGTATTTT
clone_size: few; d_call: TRBD1; v_call: TRBV2; j_call: TRBJ1-2; cdr3_aa: CASSVGQDVDGYTF; cdr3_nt: TGTGCCAGCAGTGTGGGACAGGATGTTGATGGCTACACCTTC
clone_size: NA; d_call: NA; v_call: TRBV15; j_call: TRBJ2-3; cdr3_aa: CATSREGVSWGTDTQYF; cdr3_nt: TGTGCCACCAGCAGAGAGGGAGTGAGCTGGGGCACAGATACGCAGTATTTT
clone_size: NA; d_call: TRBD1; v_call: TRBV5-6; j_call: TRBJ1-1; cdr3_aa: CASSLRIGQGATEAFF; cdr3_nt: TGTGCCAGCAGCTTACGGATAGGACAGGGGGCGACTGAAGCTTTCTTT
clone_size: few; d_call: NA; v_call: TRBV21-1; j_call: TRBJ1-1; cdr3_aa: CASSTLGNTEAFF; cdr3_nt: TGTGCCAGCAGCACCCTCGGGAACACTGAAGCTTTCTTT
clone_size: many; d_call: NA; v_call: TRBV5-1; j_call: TRBJ1-2; cdr3_aa: CASSLQTTASTGYTF; cdr3_nt: TGCGCCAGCAGCTTGCAAACGACAGCATCTACTGGCTACACCTTC
clone_size: NA; d_call: NA; v_call: TRBV20-1; j_call: TRBJ2-7; cdr3_aa: CSANGYEQYF; cdr3_nt: TGCAGTGCTAACGGCTACGAGCAGTACTTC
clone_size: NA; d_call: TRBD1; v_call: TRBV11-2; j_call: TRBJ1-2; cdr3_aa: CASSLDPGQYGYTF; cdr3_nt: TGTGCCAGCAGCTTAGATCCGGGACAGTATGGCTACACCTTC
clone_size: NA; d_call: TRBD1; v_call: TRBV29-1; j_call: TRBJ2-2; cdr3_aa: CSVGVGQGVDTGELFF; cdr3_nt: TGCAGCGTTGGAGTGGGACAGGGTGTCGACACCGGGGAGCTGTTTTTT
clone_size: NA; d_call: NA; v_call: TRBV7-8; j_call: TRBJ2-2; cdr3_aa: CASSFIGGYTGELFF; cdr3_nt: TGTGCCAGCAGCTTCATAGGGGGTTACACCGGGGAGCTGTTTTTT
clone_size: NA; d_call: NA; v_call: TRBV5-6; j_call: TRBJ1-3; cdr3_aa: CASSLLVTSTGNTIYF; cdr3_nt: TGTGCCAGCAGCTTGCTTGTGACATCGACTGGAAACACCATATATTTT
clone_size: NA; d_call: TRBD2; v_call: TRBV6-1; j_call: TRBJ2-1; cdr3_aa: CASSEASGLAGLTPYNEQFF; cdr3_nt: TGTGCCAGCAGTGAAGCGTCGGGACTAGCGGGATTGACTCCTTACAATGAGCAGTTCTTC
clone_size: NA; d_call: NA; v_call: TRBV3-1/TRBV3-2; j_call: TRBJ1-2; cdr3_aa: CASSQELEGLEGPNYGYTF; cdr3_nt: TGTGCCAGCAGCCAAGAACTCGAGGGACTGGAAGGACCTAACTATGGCTACACCTTC
clone_size: NA; d_call: TRBD2; v_call: TRBV6-2/TRBV6-3; j_call: TRBJ2-7; cdr3_aa: CASSFTAGLREQYF; cdr3_nt: TGTGCCAGCAGTTTCACAGCGGGGCTCAGAGAGCAGTACTTC
clone_size: NA; d_call: TRBD2; v_call: TRBV9; j_call: TRBJ2-1; cdr3_aa: CASSVDSGRFNEQFF; cdr3_nt: TGTGCCAGCAGCGTTGATAGCGGGAGGTTCAATGAGCAGTTCTTC
clone_size: NA; d_call: TRBD1; v_call: TRBV18; j_call: TRBJ2-7; cdr3_aa: CASSPAGTGVRSEQYF; cdr3_nt: TGTGCCAGCTCACCAGCCGGGACAGGGGTCCGTAGCGAGCAGTACTTC
clone_size: NA; d_call: NA; v_call: TRBV6-6; j_call: TRBJ1-3; cdr3_aa: CASGAGGNTIYF; cdr3_nt: TGTGCCAGTGGGGCGGGGGGAAACACCATATATTTT
clone_size: NA; d_call: NA; v_call: TRBV7-2; j_call: TRBJ2-3; cdr3_aa: CASSPQLLWRAPDTQYF; cdr3_nt: TGTGCCAGCAGCCCTCAGCTTCTATGGAGGGCCCCAGATACGCAGTATTTT
clone_size: NA; d_call: NA; v_call: TRBV5-1; j_call: TRBJ2-1; cdr3_aa: CASSFLVEGEQFF; cdr3_nt: TGCGCCAGCAGCTTCCTAGTGGAGGGTGAGCAGTTCTTC
clone_size: NA; d_call: NA; v_call: TRBV10-3; j_call: TRBJ2-7; cdr3_aa: CAISPDSSYEQYF; cdr3_nt: TGTGCCATCAGTCCCGACAGCTCCTACGAGCAGTACTTC
clone_size: NA; d_call: NA; v_call: TRBV27; j_call: TRBJ2-5; cdr3_aa: CASSLLGGGQETQYF; cdr3_nt: TGTGCCAGCAGTTTATTGGGCGGAGGTCAAGAGACCCAGTACTTC
clone_size: NA; d_call: NA; v_call: TRBV28; j_call: TRBJ1-4; cdr3_aa: CASQTANEKLFF; cdr3_nt: TGTGCCAGCCAAACAGCCAATGAAAAACTGTTTTTT
clone_size: few; d_call: NA; v_call: TRBV11-1; j_call: TRBJ2-7; cdr3_aa: CASSLAFQGGNEQYF; cdr3_nt: TGTGCCAGCAGCTTAGCGTTCCAGGGAGGAAACGAGCAGTACTTC
clone_size: NA; d_call: NA; v_call: TRBV2; j_call: TRBJ2-1; cdr3_aa: CASSLRSGLYNEQFF; cdr3_nt: TGTGCCAGCAGTCTGAGGTCAGGGTTGTACAATGAGCAGTTCTTC
clone_size: NA; d_call: TRBD1; v_call: TRBV19; j_call: TRBJ1-5; cdr3_aa: CASSSVMTGTGQPQHF; cdr3_nt: TGTGCCAGTAGTAGTGTTATGACAGGGACCGGGCAGCCCCAGCATTTT
clone_size: NA; d_call: NA; v_call: TRBV27; j_call: TRBJ1-2; cdr3_aa: CASSLPSVTGGYTF; cdr3_nt: TGTGCCAGCAGTTTACCCTCCGTCACCGGGGGCTACACCTTC
clone_size: NA; d_call: NA; v_call: TRBV29-1; j_call: TRBJ1-1; cdr3_aa: CSVEDRLNTEAFF; cdr3_nt: TGCAGCGTTGAGGACAGATTGAACACTGAAGCTTTCTTT
clone_size: few; d_call: TRBD2; v_call: TRBV2; j_call: TRBJ2-5; cdr3_aa: CASSTGGTEETQYF; cdr3_nt: TGTGCCAGCAGTACCGGGGGGACCGAAGAGACCCAGTACTTC
clone_size: few; d_call: TRBD2; v_call: TRBV11-3; j_call: TRBJ2-3; cdr3_aa: CASSRRENRDTQYF; cdr3_nt: TGTGCCAGCAGTCGGCGGGAGAACCGAGATACGCAGTATTTT
clone_size: NA; d_call: TRBD2; v_call: TRBV6-6; j_call: TRBJ2-2; cdr3_aa: CASSYASGSPPQLFF; cdr3_nt: TGTGCCAGCAGTTACGCTAGCGGGAGCCCCCCCCAGCTGTTTTTT
clone_size: once; d_call: NA; v_call: TRBV24-1; j_call: TRBJ2-1; cdr3_aa: CATSDLQGEQFF; cdr3_nt: TGTGCCACCAGTGATCTCCAGGGTGAGCAGTTCTTC
clone_size: NA; d_call: NA; v_call: TRBV7-9; j_call: TRBJ2-3; cdr3_aa: CASSHRVRTPDTQYF; cdr3_nt: TGTGCCAGCAGCCACAGGGTGAGGACTCCAGATACGCAGTATTTT
clone_size: NA; d_call: TRBD1; v_call: TRBV10-3; j_call: TRBJ2-7; cdr3_aa: CAIMGQTYEQYF; cdr3_nt: TGTGCCATCATGGGACAGACCTACGAGCAGTACTTC
clone_size: NA; d_call: TRBD1; v_call: TRBV5-1; j_call: TRBJ2-3; cdr3_aa: CASSWGQGADTQYF; cdr3_nt: TGCGCCAGCAGCTGGGGACAGGGTGCAGATACGCAGTATTTT
clone_size: NA; d_call: TRBD2; v_call: TRBV10-1; j_call: TRBJ2-7; cdr3_aa: CARTSGTTTYEQYF; cdr3_nt: TGCGCCAGGACTTCCGGGACTACGACTTACGAGCAGTACTTC
clone_size: NA; d_call: NA; v_call: TRBV5-1; j_call: TRBJ2-2; cdr3_aa: CASSPVFAGYTGELFF; cdr3_nt: TGCGCCAGCAGCCCAGTTTTTGCGGGGTACACCGGGGAGCTGTTTTTT
clone_size: NA; d_call: TRBD2; v_call: TRBV30; j_call: TRBJ2-7; cdr3_aa: CASTGTSGQYEQYF; cdr3_nt: TGTGCCTCCACCGGGACTAGCGGGCAGTACGAGCAGTACTTC
clone_size: NA; d_call: TRBD2; v_call: TRBV11-3; j_call: TRBJ2-3; cdr3_aa: CASSSGLAGSDTQYF; cdr3_nt: TGTGCCAGCAGCTCCGGACTAGCGGGATCAGATACGCAGTATTTT
clone_size: NA; d_call: NA; v_call: TRBV5-1; j_call: TRBJ2-5; cdr3_aa: CASASGLVLGETQYF; cdr3_nt: TGCGCCAGCGCCTCGGGACTCGTATTGGGGGAGACCCAGTACTTC
clone_size: few; d_call: NA; v_call: TRBV27; j_call: TRBJ1-5; cdr3_aa: CASSLTAAFDQPQHF; cdr3_nt: TGTGCCAGCAGTTTGACAGCCGCGTTTGATCAGCCCCAGCATTTT
clone_size: NA; d_call: TRBD1; v_call: TRBV7-9; j_call: TRBJ2-7; cdr3_aa: CASSRDRGDLSPDEQYF; cdr3_nt: TGTGCCAGCAGCCGGGACAGGGGCGATTTGAGTCCGGACGAGCAGTACTTC
clone_size: NA; d_call: TRBD1; v_call: TRBV4-3; j_call: TRBJ1-6; cdr3_aa: CASSQSPTGGNSPLHF; cdr3_nt: TGCGCCAGCAGCCAATCCCCGACAGGGGGTAATTCACCCCTCCACTTT
clone_size: NA; d_call: TRBD2; v_call: TRBV7-2; j_call: TRBJ2-7; cdr3_aa: CASSKGLAGDEQYF; cdr3_nt: TGTGCCAGCAGCAAAGGACTAGCGGGAGACGAGCAGTACTTC
clone_size: NA; d_call: TRBD1; v_call: TRBV11-2; j_call: TRBJ1-2; cdr3_aa: CASSPGGYGYTF; cdr3_nt: TGTGCCAGCAGCCCAGGGGGCTATGGCTACACCTTC
clone_size: once; d_call: TRBD1; v_call: TRBV6-5; j_call: TRBJ2-7; cdr3_aa: CASHRTGFSYEQYF; cdr3_nt: TGTGCCAGTCACCGGACAGGGTTCTCCTACGAGCAGTACTTC